This TCR beta chain is drawn from a study of T cell repertoires in cytomegalovirus infection. Study summary: It can be stated that public TCR beta signatures indicated CMV infection as well as a matching HLA type.

Per the germline V gene, CDR1 is SGHTA and CDR2 is FQGNSA. J was trimmed by 4 bases and V by 5 bases; bases with no gene match: 3. This CDR3 has 15 amino acids. General study findings and limits: People with CMV and the relevant HLA were identified by cumulative public TCR beta family frequency. CMV-specific HLA-C-restricted TCR beta clonotypes dominated the ex vivo response.

TCRdb redid the calling of the reads with MiXCR, one entry per CDR3 protein. The sample includes 640,000 or so distinct CDR3 sequences, roughly a third of them seen just once. This clonotype was detected many times. Its antigen remains unidentified. The receptor was derived from a human donor in good health (CMV status not recorded). Some clones in this sample may be carry-over from other donors' samples. This chain uses TRBV7-2 with TRBJ2-1, with 12 bases aligning to TRBD2. The source material was cultured PBMCs, sampled from culture after CMV antigen stimulation. CDR3: CASSPLAGGYNEQFF. The CDR3 DNA is TGTGCCAGCAGCCCACTAGCGGGGGGATACAATGAGCAGTTCTTC.